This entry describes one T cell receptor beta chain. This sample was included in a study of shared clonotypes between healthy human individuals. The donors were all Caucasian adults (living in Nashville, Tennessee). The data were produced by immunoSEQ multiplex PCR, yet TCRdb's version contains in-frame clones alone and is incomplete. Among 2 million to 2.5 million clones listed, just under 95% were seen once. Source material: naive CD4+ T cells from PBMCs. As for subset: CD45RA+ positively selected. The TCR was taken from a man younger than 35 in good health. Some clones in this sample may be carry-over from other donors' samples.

DNA of the CDR3: TGTGCCAGCAGCGTAGGGCAACCTAGACTCGGGGAGCTGTTTTTT. Encoded protein: CASSVGQPRLGELFF. The rearrangement joins TRBV9 to TRBJ2-2; no definite D call. Germline V gene sequence: CDR1 SGDLS, CDR2 YYNGEE. Trimming shortened V by 0 bases and J by 7 bases, and 13 bases separated the two germline ends. There are 15 residues in the CDR3.